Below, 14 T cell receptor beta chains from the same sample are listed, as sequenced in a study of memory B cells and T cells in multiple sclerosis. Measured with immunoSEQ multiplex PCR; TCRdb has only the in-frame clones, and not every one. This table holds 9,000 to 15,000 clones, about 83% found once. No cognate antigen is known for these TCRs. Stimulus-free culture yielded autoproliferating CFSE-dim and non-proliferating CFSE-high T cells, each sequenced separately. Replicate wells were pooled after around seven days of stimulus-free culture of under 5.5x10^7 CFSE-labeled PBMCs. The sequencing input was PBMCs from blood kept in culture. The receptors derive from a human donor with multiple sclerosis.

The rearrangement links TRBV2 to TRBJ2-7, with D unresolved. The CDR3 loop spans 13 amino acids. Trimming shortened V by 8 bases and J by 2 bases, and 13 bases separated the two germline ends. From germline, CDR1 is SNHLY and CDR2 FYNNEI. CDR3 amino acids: CASGRDVTYEQYF. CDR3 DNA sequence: TGTGCCAGCGGTAGGGATGTTACCTACGAGCAGTACTTC. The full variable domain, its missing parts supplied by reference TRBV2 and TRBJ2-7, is EPEVTQTPSHQVTQMGQEVILRCVPISNHLYFYWYRQILGQKVEFLVSFYNNEISEKSEIFDDQFSVERPDGSNFTLKIRSTKLEDSAMYFCASGRDVTYEQYFGPGTRLTVT.

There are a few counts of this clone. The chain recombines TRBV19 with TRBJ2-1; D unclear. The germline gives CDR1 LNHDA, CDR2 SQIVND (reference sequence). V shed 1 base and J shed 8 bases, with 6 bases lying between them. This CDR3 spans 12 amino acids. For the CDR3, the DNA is TGTGCCAGTAGTATAGGGGGATATGAGCAGTTCTTC. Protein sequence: CASSIGGYEQFF.

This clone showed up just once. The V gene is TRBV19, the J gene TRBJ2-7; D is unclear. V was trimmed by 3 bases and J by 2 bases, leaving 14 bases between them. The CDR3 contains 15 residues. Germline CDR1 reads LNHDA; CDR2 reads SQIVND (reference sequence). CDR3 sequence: CASSIRATVAYEQYF. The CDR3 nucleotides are TGTGCCAGTAGTATTAGGGCAACGGTCGCCTACGAGCAGTACTTC.

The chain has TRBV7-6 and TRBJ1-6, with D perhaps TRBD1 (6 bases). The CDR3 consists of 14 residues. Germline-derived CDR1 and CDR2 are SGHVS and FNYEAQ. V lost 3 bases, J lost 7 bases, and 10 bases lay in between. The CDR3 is CASSLGHGNSPLHF. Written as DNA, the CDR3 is TGTGCCAGCAGCTTGGGACACGGCAATTCACCCCTCCACTTT.

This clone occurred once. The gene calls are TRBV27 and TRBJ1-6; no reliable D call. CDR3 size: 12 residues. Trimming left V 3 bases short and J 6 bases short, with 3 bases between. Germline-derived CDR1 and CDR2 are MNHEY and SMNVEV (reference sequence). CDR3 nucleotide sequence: TGTGCCAGCAGTTTTCGTAATTCACCCCTCCACTTT. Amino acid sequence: CASSFRNSPLHF.

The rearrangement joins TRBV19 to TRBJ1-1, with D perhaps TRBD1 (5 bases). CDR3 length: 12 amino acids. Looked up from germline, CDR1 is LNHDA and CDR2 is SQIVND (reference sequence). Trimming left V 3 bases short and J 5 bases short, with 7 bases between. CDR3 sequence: CASSIGATEAFF. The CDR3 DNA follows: TGTGCCAGTAGTATCGGGGCAACTGAAGCTTTCTTT. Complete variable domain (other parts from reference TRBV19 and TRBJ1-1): DGGITQSPKYLFRKEGQNVTLSCEQNLNHDAMYWYRQDPGQGLRLIYYSQIVNDFQKGDIAEGYSVSREKKESFPLTVTSAQKNPTAFYLCASSIGATEAFFGQGTRLTVV.

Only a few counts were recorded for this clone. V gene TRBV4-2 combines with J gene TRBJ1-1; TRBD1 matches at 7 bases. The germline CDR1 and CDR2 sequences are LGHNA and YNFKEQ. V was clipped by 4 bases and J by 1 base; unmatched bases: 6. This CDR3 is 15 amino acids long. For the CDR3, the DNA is TGTGCCAGCAGCCCCCCGGGACAGAGGAACACTGAAGCTTTCTTT. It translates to CASSPPGQRNTEAFF.

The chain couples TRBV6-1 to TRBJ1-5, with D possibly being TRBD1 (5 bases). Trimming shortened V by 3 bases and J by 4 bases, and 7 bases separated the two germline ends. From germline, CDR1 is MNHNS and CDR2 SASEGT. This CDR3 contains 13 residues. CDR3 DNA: TGTGCCAGCAGTGATGGGGGGAATCAGCCCCAGCATTTT. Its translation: CASSDGGNQPQHF.

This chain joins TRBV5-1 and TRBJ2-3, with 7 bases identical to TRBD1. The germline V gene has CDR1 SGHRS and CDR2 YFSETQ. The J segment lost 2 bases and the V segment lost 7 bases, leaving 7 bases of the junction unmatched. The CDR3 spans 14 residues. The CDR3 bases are TGCGCCAGCCGCCGGGACAGAGCCACAGATACGCAGTATTTT. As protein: CASRRDRATDTQYF.

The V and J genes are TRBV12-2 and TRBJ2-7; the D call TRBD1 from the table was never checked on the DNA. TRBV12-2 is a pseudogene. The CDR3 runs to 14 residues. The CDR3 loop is CASRLALAHYEQYF. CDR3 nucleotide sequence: TGTGCAAGTCGCTTAGCGCTGGCACACTACGAGCAGTACTTC.

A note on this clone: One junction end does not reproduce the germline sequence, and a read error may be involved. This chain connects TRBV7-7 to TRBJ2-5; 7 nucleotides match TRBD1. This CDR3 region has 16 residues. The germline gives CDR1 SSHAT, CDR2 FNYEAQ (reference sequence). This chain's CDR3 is CASSLTDRFGMETQYF. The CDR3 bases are TGTGCTAGCAGCTTAACGGACAGGTTTGGGATGGAGACCCAGTACTTC.

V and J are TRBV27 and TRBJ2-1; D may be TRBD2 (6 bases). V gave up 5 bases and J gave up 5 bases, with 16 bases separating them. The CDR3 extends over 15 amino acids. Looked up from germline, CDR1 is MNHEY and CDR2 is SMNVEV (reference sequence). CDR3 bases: TGTGCCAGCAGTCTATATACGACTAGAGACAATGAGCAGTTCTTC. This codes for CASSLYTTRDNEQFF.

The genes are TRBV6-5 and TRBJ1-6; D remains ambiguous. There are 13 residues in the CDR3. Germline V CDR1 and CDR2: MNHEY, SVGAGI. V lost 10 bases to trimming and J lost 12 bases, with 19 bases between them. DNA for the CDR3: TGTGCCACTTCCGGGCCCCAAGGTTTACCCCTCCACTTT. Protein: CATSGPQGLPLHF.

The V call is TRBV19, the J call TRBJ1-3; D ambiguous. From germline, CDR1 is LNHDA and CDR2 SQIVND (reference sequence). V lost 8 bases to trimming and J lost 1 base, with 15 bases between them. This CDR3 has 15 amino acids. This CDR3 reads CASAAGVGSGNTIYF. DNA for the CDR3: TGTGCCAGTGCCGCCGGGGTCGGGTCTGGAAACACCATATATTTT.